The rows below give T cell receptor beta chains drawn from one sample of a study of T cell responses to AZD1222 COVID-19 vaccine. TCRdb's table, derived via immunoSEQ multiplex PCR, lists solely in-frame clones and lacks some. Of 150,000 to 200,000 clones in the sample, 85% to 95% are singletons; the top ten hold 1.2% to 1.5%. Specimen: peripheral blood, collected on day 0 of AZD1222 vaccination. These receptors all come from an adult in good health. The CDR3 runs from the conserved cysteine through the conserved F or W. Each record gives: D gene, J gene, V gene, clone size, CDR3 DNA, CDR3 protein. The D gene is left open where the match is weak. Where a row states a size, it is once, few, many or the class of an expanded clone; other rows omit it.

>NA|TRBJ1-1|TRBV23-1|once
TGCGCCAGCAGTCACCCCCCGGGGCCAGGGAACACTGAAGCTTTCTTT
CASSHPPGPGNTEAFF
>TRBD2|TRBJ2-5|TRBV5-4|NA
TGTGCCAGCAGCCCCGCGGCGGGAGAAGAGACCCAGTACTTC
CASSPAAGEETQYF
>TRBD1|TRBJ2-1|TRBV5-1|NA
TGCGCCAGCAGCTTGGCCCCCGGGACAGGGGGCAATGAGCAGTTCTTC
CASSLAPGTGGNEQFF
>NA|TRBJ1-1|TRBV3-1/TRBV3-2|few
TGTGCCAGCAGCCCCAGTGGGACCCGCGGGCGCACTGAAGCTTTCTTT
CASSPSGTRGRTEAFF
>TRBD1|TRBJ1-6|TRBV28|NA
TGTGCCAGCCGTTCCGGGACAGCTAATTCACCCCTCCACTTT
CASRSGTANSPLHF
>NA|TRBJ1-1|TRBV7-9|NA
TGTGCCAGCAGCGATGCGCCCTTTAGTTTCTTT
CASSDAPFSFF
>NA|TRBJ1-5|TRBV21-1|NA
TGTGCCAGCATCACAAGGGGGGCTTTTCAGCCCCAGCATTTT
CASITRGAFQPQHF
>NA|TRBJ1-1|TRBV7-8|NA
TGTGCCAGCAGCTCCAGGATGTATCCTGAAGCTTTCTTT
CASSSRMYPEAFF
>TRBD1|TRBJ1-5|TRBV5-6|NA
TGTGCCAGCAGCAGACAGGGAAATCAGCCCCAGCATTTT
CASSRQGNQPQHF
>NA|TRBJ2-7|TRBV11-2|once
TGTGCCAGCAGCTTAGCCCCAGGGGCAAGATACGAGCAGTACTTC
CASSLAPGARYEQYF
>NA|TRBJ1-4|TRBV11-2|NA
TGTGCCAGCAGCCCGACAGAGTTTAATGAAAAACTGTTTTTT
CASSPTEFNEKLFF
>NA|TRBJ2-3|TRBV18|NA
TGTGCCAGCTCACCAGGGATACGCACAGATACGCAGTATTTT
CASSPGIRTDTQYF
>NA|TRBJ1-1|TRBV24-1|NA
TGTGCCACCAGGGGGTCGAGGAACACTGAAGCTTTCTTT
CATRGSRNTEAFF
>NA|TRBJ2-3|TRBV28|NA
TGTGCCACGAACGGGTGGGGGGATACGCAGTATTTT
CATNGWGDTQYF
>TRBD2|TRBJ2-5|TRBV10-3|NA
TGTGCCATCAGTGGTGGGGGGGTCCGAACGGAGGCCCAGTACTTC
CAISGGGVRTEAQYF
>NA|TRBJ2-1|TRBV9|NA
TGTGCCAGCAGCGAACCAGTGACCGATGAGCAGTTCTTC
CASSEPVTDEQFF
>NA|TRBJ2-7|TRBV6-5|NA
TGTGCCAGCAGTTACTCGACGCTCTCAGAGCAGTACTTC
CASSYSTLSEQYF
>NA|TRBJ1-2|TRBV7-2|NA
TGTGCCAGCAGCTCCTCTTCGTCGGGCCCTAACTATGGCTACACCTTC
CASSSSSSGPNYGYTF
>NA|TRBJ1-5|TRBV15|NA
TGTGCCACCAGCAGTGGCCGGGGGACACATAGCAATCAGCCCCAGCATTTT
CATSSGRGTHSNQPQHF
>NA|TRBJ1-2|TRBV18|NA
TGTGCCAGCTCACCTTGGGCCCGACAGGACTTCGACTATGGCTACACCTTC
CASSPWARQDFDYGYTF
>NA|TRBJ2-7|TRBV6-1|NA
TGTGCCAGCAGTGAAGCGCTGGGATGGGGGATTGACGACGAGCAGTACTTC
CASSEALGWGIDDEQYF
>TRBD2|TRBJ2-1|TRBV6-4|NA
TGTGCCAGCAGTTCATTAGCGGGATTAAGTAATGAGCAGTTCTTC
CASSSLAGLSNEQFF
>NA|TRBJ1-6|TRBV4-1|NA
TGCGCCAGCAGCCATCCCAGCAACTATAATTCACCCCTCCACTTT
CASSHPSNYNSPLHF
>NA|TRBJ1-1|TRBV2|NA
TGTGCCAGTCCAGCCCTAGACAGAGAGAACACTGAAGCTTTCTTT
CASPALDRENTEAFF
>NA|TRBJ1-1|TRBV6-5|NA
TGTGCCAGCAGTTACCCTTATACAGGGAAGGACACTGAAGCTTTCTTT
CASSYPYTGKDTEAFF
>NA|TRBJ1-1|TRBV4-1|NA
TGCGCCAGCAGCCCGGGGGTGTGGGAAGGGGCTGAAGCTTTCTTT
CASSPGVWEGAEAFF
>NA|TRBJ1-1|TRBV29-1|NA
TGCAGCGTTGCCCCCGTTTCACTAGCTTTCTTT
CSVAPVSLAFF
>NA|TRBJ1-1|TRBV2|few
TGTGCCAGCAGTGAATGGGACACTCGGGGGACTGAAGCTTTCTTT
CASSEWDTRGTEAFF
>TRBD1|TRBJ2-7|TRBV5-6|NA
TGTGCCAGCAGCTCCCTCGGGACAGCCTACGAGCAGTACTTC
CASSSLGTAYEQYF
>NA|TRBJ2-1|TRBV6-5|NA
TGTGCCGGCAGGCGGGACTCCTACAATGAGCAGTTCTTC
CAGRRDSYNEQFF
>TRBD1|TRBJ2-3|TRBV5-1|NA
TGCGCCAGCAGCACGGGACAGAGCACAGATACGCAGTATTTT
CASSTGQSTDTQYF
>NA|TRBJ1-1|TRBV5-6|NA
TGTGCCAGCAGTTGGGACGGGGCTGGAAACACTGAAGCTTTCTTT
CASSWDGAGNTEAFF
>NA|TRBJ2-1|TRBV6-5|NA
TGTGCCAGCAGTTCAACAGGGTACTACAATGAGCAGTTCTTC
CASSSTGYYNEQFF
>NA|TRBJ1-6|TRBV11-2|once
TGTGCCAGCGCCGGAGGCGGTAGGCTAAATTCACCCCTCCACTTT
CASAGGGRLNSPLHF
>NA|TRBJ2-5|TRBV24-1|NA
TGTGCCACCACCTTGCAGTCGGAGACCCAGTACTTC
CATTLQSETQYF
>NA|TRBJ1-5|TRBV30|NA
TGTGCCTGGAGTCTCGGACCCAATCAGCCCCAGCATTTT
CAWSLGPNQPQHF
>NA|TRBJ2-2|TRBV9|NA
TGTGCCAGCAGCGTGGGGGGAGTGAACACCGGGGAGCTGTTTTTT
CASSVGGVNTGELFF
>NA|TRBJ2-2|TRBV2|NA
TGTGCCAGCAGTCCTCCTCGGCGGGGGAACACCGGGGAGCTGTTTTTT
CASSPPRRGNTGELFF
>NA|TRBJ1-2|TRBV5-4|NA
TGTGCCAGCAGCATGTTGGAGGACTATGGCTACACCTTC
CASSMLEDYGYTF
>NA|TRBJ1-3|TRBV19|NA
TGTGCCAGTAGTATAACCCGGCCTGGAAACACCATATATTTT
CASSITRPGNTIYF
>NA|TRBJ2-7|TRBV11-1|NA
TGTGCCAGCAGCCCAAGAATTAGCGGAACAACCTACGAGCAGTACTTC
CASSPRISGTTYEQYF
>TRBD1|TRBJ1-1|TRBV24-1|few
TGTGCCACCAGTGTCTCGGGACAGGGTGATTTCATTAGTAACACTGAAGCTTTCTTT
CATSVSGQGDFISNTEAFF
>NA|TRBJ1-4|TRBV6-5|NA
TGTGCCAGCAGTTACTCGGGACCTGGAGAAAAACTGTTTTTT
CASSYSGPGEKLFF
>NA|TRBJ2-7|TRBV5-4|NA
TGTGCCAGCAGCACCGGACACCAGGCAGGTGGGGAGCAGTACTTC
CASSTGHQAGGEQYF
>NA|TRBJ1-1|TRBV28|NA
TGTGCCAGCAGACTCCCAGGGACCATGAACACTGAAGCTTTCTTT
CASRLPGTMNTEAFF
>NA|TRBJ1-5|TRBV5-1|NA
TGCGCCAGCAGCCCGGGACTTTCCGGAGGGCCCCAGCATTTT
CASSPGLSGGPQHF
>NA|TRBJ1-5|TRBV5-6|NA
TGTGCCAGCAGCCCCCGGTCTCTAAAGGGGCAGCCCCAGCATTTT
CASSPRSLKGQPQHF